These 29 T cell receptor beta chains were all obtained from the same sample, sequenced in a study of blood T cell repertoires in COVID-19. Using immunoSEQ multiplex PCR, the repertoire was profiled, and TCRdb retains in-frame clones only, with some absent. Of under 200,000 clones in the sample, around three quarters were seen once. Sequencing was done on a sample of peripheral blood. The receptor source for this set is a man between 65 and 85 years old with active or convalescent COVID-19.

The CDR3, as DNA: TGTGCCACCAGCGAGGACAGGGAGTATGGCTACACCTTC. This sequence encodes CATSEDREYGYTF. This rearrangement joins TRBV15 to TRBJ1-2; TRBD1 agrees at 8 bases. CDR1 LNHNV and CDR2 YYDKDF come from the germline V gene (reference sequence). Unmatched junction bases numbered 4, after V lost 5 bases and J lost 5 bases. The CDR3 is 13 amino acids.

This clone was seen just once. CDR3 nucleotide sequence: TGTGCCAGCAGTTTTCAGCTAGCGGGGGGCGGGGAGCTGTTTTTT. Its protein product is CASSFQLAGGGELFF. The chain joins TRBV28 to TRBJ2-2, with TRBD2 matching over 11 bases. Germline CDR1 is MDHEN and CDR2 is SYDVKM. With V trimmed by 3 bases and J by 7 bases, 4 bases remained unmatched. CDR3 length: 15 amino acids. The variable domain in full, with the rest retrieved from reference TRBV28 and TRBJ2-2, is DVKVTQSSRYLVKRTGEKVFLECVQDMDHENMFWYRQDPGLGLRLIYFSYDVKMKEKGDIPEGYSVSREKKERFSLILESASTNQTSMYLCASSFQLAGGGELFFGEGSRLTVL.

The chain joins TRBV18 to TRBJ2-1; the match to TRBD2 covers 7 bases. This CDR3 spans 13 amino acids. Germline V gene sequence: CDR1 KGHSH, CDR2 LQKENI. V lost 7 bases to trimming and J lost 7 bases; unmatched junction nucleotides: 7. CDR3: CASLAPGGNEQFF. CDR3 in DNA: TGTGCCAGCTTGGCCCCCGGGGGGAATGAGCAGTTCTTC.

This clone was recorded a few times. The chain couples TRBV3-1 (or the pseudogene TRBV3-2) to TRBJ1-1; D ambiguous. Germline V CDR1 and CDR2: LGHDT, YNNKEL (reference sequence). CDR3 length: 12 amino acids. V was clipped by 1 base and J by 7 bases, with 7 bases between them. For the CDR3, the DNA is TGTGCCAGCAGCCAAGTGGAGGGTGAAGCTTTCTTT. Translated, it gives CASSQVEGEAFF.

The chain carries TRBV5-1 and TRBJ1-2, with 9 bases identical to TRBD1. Trimming took 4 bases from V and 9 from J; bases not matched to a gene: 7. Looked up from germline, CDR1 is SGHRS and CDR2 is YFSETQ. CDR3 length: 13 amino acids. In nucleotides, the CDR3 is TGCGCCAGCAGCACGGGACAGGGAGAGAGCTACACCTTC. It codes for CASSTGQGESYTF.

The chain has TRBV19 and TRBJ1-2; 7 positions match TRBD1. Germline V CDR1 and CDR2: LNHDA, SQIVND (reference sequence). The CDR3 extends over 14 amino acids. With 4 bases clipped from V and 1 base from J, the junction kept 3 bases outside the gene matches. CDR3 in DNA: TGTGCCAGTAGTAGCGGGACAGTTAACTATGGCTACACCTTC. Translation gives CASSSGTVNYGYTF. The variable domain in full, with the rest retrieved from reference TRBV19 and TRBJ1-2, is DGGITQSPKYLFRKEGQNVTLSCEQNLNHDAMYWYRQDPGQGLRLIYYSQIVNDFQKGDIAEGYSVSREKKESFPLTVTSAQKNPTAFYLCASSSGTVNYGYTFGSGTRLTVV.

The chain joins TRBV3-1 (or the pseudogene TRBV3-2) to TRBJ1-2; no firm D call. The CDR3 totals 12 residues. CDR1 is LGHDT, CDR2 YNNKEL, per germline (reference sequence). Trimming removed 0 bases at V and 7 bases at J, with 6 bases between. The CDR3 protein is CASSQDPGGYTF. The CDR3 DNA is TGTGCCAGCAGCCAAGATCCCGGTGGCTACACCTTC.

V is TRBV19 and J is TRBJ2-6, with a tentative D call TRBD2 (6 bases). V was clipped by 5 bases and J by 2 bases, with 16 bases between them. The CDR3 runs 17 residues. Germline CDR1 and CDR2: LNHDA and SQIVND (reference sequence). In nucleotides, the CDR3 is TGTGCCAGTAGTCCTCGGCACGGGACTGCTGGGGCCAACGTCCTGACTTTC. Translating it yields CASSPRHGTAGANVLTF.

The V and J genes are TRBV5-4 and TRBJ2-7, with a tentative D call TRBD1 (6 bases). V was cut by 0 bases and J by 4 bases, with 17 bases left in between. The CDR3 sequence is 16 residues long. Germline CDR1 and CDR2: SGHNT and YYREEE (reference sequence). The CDR3 DNA reads TGTGCCAGCAGCTTGGACTCTCGGACAGACGTGTACGAGCAGTACTTC. Residues: CASSLDSRTDVYEQYF.

This sequence joins TRBV28 and TRBJ1-1; D might be TRBD1 (5 bases). Trimming took off 5 bases at V and 1 base at J, with 20 bases between the two ends. CDR1 is MDHEN, CDR2 SYDVKM, per germline. The CDR3 runs to 17 residues. The CDR3: CASSPAWLEGWNTEAFF. CDR3 DNA: TGTGCCAGCAGTCCCGCTTGGTTGGAGGGGTGGAACACTGAAGCTTTCTTT.

There are a few counts of this clone. CDR3 coding DNA: TGTGCCAGCAGCTTGACTAGCACCAACCAAGAGACCCAGTACTTC. The encoded protein is CASSLTSTNQETQYF. This chain joins TRBV5-5 and TRBJ2-5; weak D call: TRBD2 (6 bases). The CDR3 runs to 15 residues. V was cut by 1 base and J by 0 bases, with 10 bases left in between. Germline CDR1 is SGHKS and CDR2 is YYEKEE (reference sequence).

This chain connects TRBV27 to TRBJ1-1; D is unclear. Between the trimmed V and J ends, which lost 5 bases and 1 base, there was a span of 8 bases. This CDR3 comprises 13 residues. Germline assignment: CDR1 MNHEY and CDR2 SMNVEV (reference sequence). In DNA, the CDR3 is TGTGCCAGCAGTCCCCAGGAGAACACTGAAGCTTTCTTT. Encoded protein: CASSPQENTEAFF.

The chain recombines TRBV30 with TRBJ1-5; no firm D call. V lost 0 bases, J lost 9 bases, and 15 bases lay in between. The CDR3 has 14 amino acids. Germline lookup yields CDR1 GTSNPN and CDR2 SVGIG (reference sequence). This chain's CDR3 is CAWSVLAGGTPQHF. The CDR3 DNA reads as TGTGCCTGGAGTGTACTGGCGGGCGGAACGCCCCAGCATTTT.

The J gene is TRBJ2-7, the V gene TRBV5-1; 8 bases line up with TRBD1. This CDR3 is built from 15 residues. Germline CDR1 reads SGHRS; CDR2 reads YFSETQ. The junction had 11 bases not matched to a gene; V was cut back by 2 bases and J by 7 bases. The CDR3 protein is CASSLMTGDSGEQYF. The DNA for the CDR3 is TGCGCCAGCAGCTTAATGACAGGGGATTCTGGAGAGCAGTACTTC.

The gene calls are TRBV10-3 and TRBJ2-3, with a weak D call TRBD1 (5 bases). Germline V gene lookup returns CDR1 ENHRY and CDR2 SYGVKD. V gave up 0 bases and J gave up 1 base, with 8 bases separating them. This CDR3 contains 15 residues. CDR3 sequence reads: CAISESLQGTDTQYF. The CDR3 nucleotides are TGTGCCATCAGTGAGTCGCTACAGGGCACAGATACGCAGTATTTT.

The chain uses TRBV10-2 and TRBJ1-5; D gene ambiguous. Looked up from germline, CDR1 is WSHSY and CDR2 is SAAADI. Trimming shortened V by 3 bases and J by 4 bases, and 10 bases separated the two germline ends. The CDR3 sequence is 14 residues long. The CDR3 DNA sequence: TGCGCCAGCAGTGATTCAGGAGGTAATCAGCCCCAGCATTTT. Translating gives CASSDSGGNQPQHF.

The chain links TRBV5-4 to TRBJ1-2, with 9 bases aligning to TRBD1. The germline V gene has CDR1 SGHNT and CDR2 YYREEE (reference sequence). CDR3 length equals 13 residues. The ends lost 4 bases at V and 7 bases at J; junction bases unmatched: 5. The CDR3 sequence is CASSLTGGGGYTF. In DNA, the CDR3 is TGTGCCAGCAGCCTAACAGGGGGCGGTGGCTACACCTTC.

The rearrangement joins TRBV5-1 to TRBJ2-5; D call uncertain. Germline V lookup: CDR1 SGHRS, CDR2 YFSETQ. The CDR3 covers 15 residues. Between the trimmed V and J ends, which lost 4 bases and 5 bases, there was a span of 18 bases. The CDR3 loop is CASSQGRGLRETQYF. In DNA, the CDR3 is TGCGCCAGCAGCCAAGGTAGAGGTTTGCGGGAGACCCAGTACTTC. Looking up the rest from reference TRBV5-1 and TRBJ2-5 gives the full variable domain: KAGVTQTPRYLIKTRGQQVTLSCSPISGHRSVSWYQQTPGQGLQFLFEYFSETQRNKGNFPGRFSGRQFSNSRSEMNVSTLELGDSALYLCASSQGRGLRETQYFGPGTRLLVL.

This clone was observed a single time. The chain is built from TRBV6-1 and TRBJ2-7, with TRBD2 identical over 10 bases. There are 15 residues in the CDR3. Trimming cost V 2 bases and J 3 bases; bases outside gene matches: 4. Germline loops: CDR1 MNHNS, CDR2 SASEGT. This chain's CDR3 is CASSESLAGFYEQYF. The CDR3 region has the DNA TGTGCCAGCAGTGAATCACTAGCGGGGTTCTACGAGCAGTACTTC.

The chain recombines TRBV6-5 with TRBJ1-3; weak D call: TRBD1 (5 bases). Germline V gene data show CDR1 as MNHEY and CDR2 as SVGAGI. This CDR3 comprises 15 residues. The germline V and J ends were trimmed by 6 bases and 7 bases, with 19 bases remaining between them. In DNA form, the CDR3 reads TGTGCCAGCAGAATGGCCAGGGTAGTTAAGAACACCATATATTTT. Its protein product is CASRMARVVKNTIYF.

This rearrangement joins TRBV30 to TRBJ1-2, with 8 positions matching TRBD1. V dropped 4 bases and J dropped 1; count of bases not matched to a gene: 5. The CDR3 contains 14 residues. Germline CDR1 GTSNPN, CDR2 SVGIG (reference sequence). CDR3 in amino acids: CAWIPGGFNYGYTF. The DNA for the CDR3 is TGTGCCTGGATTCCAGGGGGCTTTAACTATGGCTACACCTTC.

The chain joins TRBV19 to TRBJ1-2, with D possibly matching TRBD1 (5 bases). The germline V gene has CDR1 LNHDA and CDR2 SQIVND (reference sequence). V lost 4 bases and J lost 3, with 9 bases in between. This CDR3 spans 13 amino acids. CDR3 DNA: TGTGCCAGTAGTAACACAGGAGACTATGGCTACACCTTC. This sequence encodes CASSNTGDYGYTF.

The rearrangement joins TRBV9 to TRBJ1-4; tentatively, D is TRBD1 (5 bases). The CDR3 runs to 15 residues. V was shortened by 0 bases and J by 2 bases, with 8 bases between the two germline ends. Germline V gene sequence: CDR1 SGDLS, CDR2 YYNGEE. CDR3 protein: CASSVGQSTNEKLFF. The CDR3 coding sequence is TGTGCCAGCAGCGTAGGACAGTCGACTAATGAAAAACTGTTTTTT.

The V gene is TRBV12-3 or TRBV12-4, the J gene TRBJ1-2; D remains unclear. The CDR3 covers 12 residues. Trimming left V 0 bases short and J 13 bases short, with 12 bases between. CDR3 protein: CASSLARSPVTF. DNA of the CDR3: TGTGCCAGCAGTTTAGCCCGGAGCCCAGTCACCTTC.

This chain links TRBV2 with TRBJ2-2, with D possibly being TRBD1 (6 bases). The germline V gene has CDR1 SNHLY and CDR2 FYNNEI. Trimming stripped 0 bases from V and 6 bases from J, with 17 bases between. The CDR3 contains 17 residues. The CDR3 protein is CASSEARSQGWAGELFF. The DNA for the CDR3 is TGTGCCAGCAGTGAAGCCAGATCTCAGGGGTGGGCCGGGGAGCTGTTTTTT.

This clone has a count of ten or more. The chain has TRBV4-1 and TRBJ1-3, with 8 bases identical to TRBD1. Per the germline V gene, CDR1 is MGHRA and CDR2 is YSYEKL. The CDR3 consists of 17 residues. Trimming removed 5 bases from V and 0 bases from J; junction bases left unmatched: 9. Here the CDR3 reads CASSVRDRSLSGNTIYF. The CDR3 nucleotides read TGCGCCAGCAGCGTCCGGGACAGGTCCCTCTCTGGAAACACCATATATTTT.

The rearrangement links TRBV5-4 to TRBJ1-2; 8 bases are a match to TRBD1. V shed 3 bases, J shed 4 bases, and the junction held 8 bases outside the gene matches. Germline-derived CDR1 and CDR2 are SGHNT and YYREEE (reference sequence). CDR3 length equals 15 residues. In nucleotides, the CDR3 is TGTGCCAGCAGCTCGCTTGGGGGACAGGCCTATGGCTACACCTTC. Translating it yields CASSSLGGQAYGYTF.

The V and J genes are TRBV6-1 and TRBJ2-3; tentatively, D is TRBD1 (6 bases). CDR3 size: 12 residues. Trimming pared 3 bases from V and 7 bases from J, leaving 8 bases between. In germline, CDR1 is MNHNS, CDR2 SASEGT. This CDR3 reads CASSEDRYTQYF. The DNA for the CDR3 is TGTGCCAGCAGTGAGGACAGATATACGCAGTATTTT.

The chain uses TRBV5-6 and TRBJ1-5, with TRBD1 matching over 8 bases. CDR3 length equals 15 residues. Trimming removed 0 bases from V and 4 bases from J; junction bases left unmatched: 3. CDR1 is SGHDT and CDR2 is YYEEEE in the germline V gene. The DNA for the CDR3 is TGTGCCAGCAGCTTGGCGCGACAGGGGAATCAGCCCCAGCATTTT. Translation: CASSLARQGNQPQHF.